What follows are 17 T cell receptor beta chains derived from one specimen sequenced in a study of shared clonotypes between healthy human individuals. Method: immunoSEQ multiplex PCR; TCRdb's copy keeps in-frame clones and lacks some. The sample consists of roughly 1,800,000 clones, less than 95% of them appearing once. The naive CD8 population came from CD45RO-negative cells selected for CCR7, without terminally differentiated effector memory CD45RA+ cells. Sample: naive CD8+ T cells sorted from blood. The receptors come from a young man in good health.

This rearrangement joins TRBV5-1 to TRBJ2-3, with TRBD2 matching over 14 bases. J was trimmed by 0 bases and V by 4 bases; bases with no gene match: 16. Germline values: CDR1 SGHRS, CDR2 YFSETQ. The length of the CDR3 is 21 residues. The CDR3 spells CASSSYIGLAGGSQSTDTQYF. For the CDR3, the DNA is TGCGCCAGCAGCAGCTACATCGGACTAGCGGGGGGTTCCCAGAGCACAGATACGCAGTATTTT. Full variable domain (remainder filled in from reference TRBV5-1 and TRBJ2-3): KAGVTQTPRYLIKTRGQQVTLSCSPISGHRSVSWYQQTPGQGLQFLFEYFSETQRNKGNFPGRFSGRQFSNSRSEMNVSTLELGDSALYLCASSSYIGLAGGSQSTDTQYFGPGTRLTVL.

The gene calls are TRBV28 and TRBJ2-3, with D tentatively TRBD2 (6 bases). This CDR3 is built from 15 residues. Trimming left V 4 bases short and J 6 bases short, with 17 bases between. Germline CDR1 and CDR2: MDHEN and SYDVKM. The CDR3 loop is CASSWGETREDTQYF. The CDR3 nucleotides read TGTGCCAGCAGTTGGGGGGAGACTCGGGAGGATACGCAGTATTTT. Drawing the rest from reference TRBV28 and TRBJ2-3, the complete variable domain is DVKVTQSSRYLVKRTGEKVFLECVQDMDHENMFWYRQDPGLGLRLIYFSYDVKMKEKGDIPEGYSVSREKKERFSLILESASTNQTSMYLCASSWGETREDTQYFGPGTRLTVL.

The chain has TRBV7-2 and TRBJ2-7; D not certain. Per germline, CDR1 SGHTA and CDR2 FQGNSA. The CDR3 is made up of 16 amino acids. Deletions cut 1 base from V and 3 bases from J, with 16 bases between. CDR3 nucleotides: TGTGCCAGCAGCTTAGGTTTTGCCTCCGGCGGCTACGAGCAGTACTTC. Protein product: CASSLGFASGGYEQYF.

V and J are TRBV27 and TRBJ2-7; D tentatively fits TRBD1 or TRBD2 (6 bases each). The germline CDR1 and CDR2 sequences are MNHEY and SMNVEV (reference sequence). This CDR3 has 14 amino acids. V was clipped by 4 bases and J by 3 bases, with 13 bases between them. The CDR3 spells CASSYAGDFYEQYF. For the CDR3, the DNA is TGTGCCAGCAGTTATGCAGGGGACTTCTACGAGCAGTACTTC.

V and J are TRBV5-4 and TRBJ2-7, with D perhaps matching TRBD2 (6 bases). Trimming took 0 bases from V and 4 from J, leaving 11 bases between them. CDR3 length equals 14 residues. The germline V gene encodes CDR1 SGHNT and CDR2 YYREEE (reference sequence). The CDR3 DNA reads TGTGCCAGCAGCTTGGCCGGGACTCTGTACGAGCAGTACTTC. Translation gives CASSLAGTLYEQYF.

The genes are TRBV5-1 and TRBJ2-3; 7 nucleotides align to TRBD1. V gave up 4 bases and J gave up 2 bases; unmatched junction bases: 13. The germline V gene has CDR1 SGHRS and CDR2 YFSETQ. The CDR3 totals 17 residues. In nucleotides, the CDR3 is TGCGCCAGCAGCCCCTGGACAGGAGAGGTACTCACAGATACGCAGTATTTT. Translated: CASSPWTGEVLTDTQYF. The variable domain in full, completed from reference TRBV5-1 and TRBJ2-3, reads KAGVTQTPRYLIKTRGQQVTLSCSPISGHRSVSWYQQTPGQGLQFLFEYFSETQRNKGNFPGRFSGRQFSNSRSEMNVSTLELGDSALYLCASSPWTGEVLTDTQYFGPGTRLTVL.

The chain links TRBV6-1 to TRBJ1-4; no clear D. Trimming pared 0 bases from V and 13 bases from J, leaving 12 bases between. The germline CDR1 and CDR2 sequences are MNHNS and SASEGT. The length of the CDR3 is 13 residues. Here the CDR3 reads CASSEALFPLLFF. For the CDR3, the DNA is TGTGCCAGCAGTGAAGCGTTATTCCCTCTACTGTTTTTT.

This chain joins TRBV6-5 and TRBJ2-3; D is perhaps TRBD1 or TRBD2 (5 bases each). Deletions cut 3 bases from V and 2 bases from J, with 12 bases between. The CDR3 runs 15 residues. Germline CDR1 and CDR2: MNHEY and SVGAGI. The CDR3: CASSYLGESTDTQYF. In nucleotides, the CDR3 is TGTGCCAGCAGTTATTTGGGGGAGTCCACAGATACGCAGTATTTT.

The CDR3 loop reads CASSLERERYGYTF. In DNA form, the CDR3 reads TGTGCCAGCAGCTTGGAAAGAGAAAGATATGGCTACACCTTC. The chain joins TRBV5-6 to TRBJ1-2, with D unclear. The germline V gene has CDR1 SGHDT and CDR2 YYEEEE. V dropped 0 bases and J dropped 5 bases, with 11 bases sitting between them. The CDR3 covers 14 residues.

A single count supports this clone. The chain employs TRBV6-1 and TRBJ2-5, with unresolved D. With 4 bases removed from V and 2 bases from J, the gap between germline ends came to 8 bases. Germline CDR1 MNHNS, CDR2 SASEGT. CDR3 size: 13 residues. CDR3 sequence (DNA): TGTGCCAGCAGTGTCCCGTTACAAGAGACCCAGTACTTC. Protein: CASSVPLQETQYF.

V gene TRBV7-9 combines with J gene TRBJ2-7, with a weak D call TRBD1 (5 bases). The CDR3 sequence is 13 residues long. Germline loops: CDR1 SEHNR, CDR2 FQNEAQ (reference sequence). V was cut by 8 bases and J by 2 bases, with 13 bases left in between. CDR3 DNA: TGTGCCAGCCCATCCGACAGACCCTACGAGCAGTACTTC. This sequence encodes CASPSDRPYEQYF.

This clone has a single count. The chain recombines TRBV9 with TRBJ2-1; TRBD2 matches at 11 bases. The V gene end was trimmed by 0 bases and the J gene end by 10 bases; junction bases not matched to a gene: 9. Looked up from germline, CDR1 is SGDLS and CDR2 is YYNGEE. The CDR3 extends over 16 amino acids. The CDR3 loop is CASSVANSGGAAEQFF. The CDR3 DNA follows: TGTGCCAGCAGCGTAGCTAATAGCGGGGGGGCCGCAGAGCAGTTCTTC.

J is TRBJ2-7 and V is TRBV2; 8 bases match TRBD1. The length of the CDR3 is 15 residues. V was clipped by 6 bases and J by 3 bases; unmatched bases: 10. The germline CDR1 and CDR2 sequences are SNHLY and FYNNEI. The CDR3 spells CASSLGQGPLYEQYF. DNA of the CDR3: TGTGCCAGCAGCCTTGGACAGGGTCCCCTCTACGAGCAGTACTTC. Full variable domain (remainder filled in from reference TRBV2 and TRBJ2-7): EPEVTQTPSHQVTQMGQEVILRCVPISNHLYFYWYRQILGQKVEFLVSFYNNEISEKSEIFDDQFSVERPDGSNFTLKIRSTKLEDSAMYFCASSLGQGPLYEQYFGPGTRLTVT.

This chain connects TRBV5-6 to TRBJ2-7; 7 bases are shared with TRBD2. V lost 5 bases, J lost 4 bases, and 12 bases stayed unmatched. CDR1 and CDR2 from the germline V gene are SGHDT and YYEEEE. This CDR3 has 15 residues. CDR3 bases: TGTGCCAGCAGGGGGCGACGGGAGGATGATTACGAGCAGTACTTC. Amino acids: CASRGRREDDYEQYF.

The chain's CDR3 is CASRIQAISYEQYF. As DNA, the CDR3 is TGTGCCAGCAGGATACAGGCTATCTCCTACGAGCAGTACTTC. The chain joins TRBV27 to TRBJ2-7, with a weak D call TRBD1 (5 bases). V was cut by 6 bases and J by 0 bases, with 12 bases left in between. Germline values: CDR1 MNHEY, CDR2 SMNVEV (reference sequence). This CDR3 has 14 residues.

V gene TRBV5-6 combines with J gene TRBJ2-7; D remains unclear. The CDR3 totals 16 residues. Germline V gene sequence: CDR1 SGHDT, CDR2 YYEEEE. V was cut by 5 bases and J by 2 bases, with 20 bases left in between. This CDR3 is CASSASSGSSTYEQYF. CDR3 DNA: TGTGCCAGCAGTGCTTCATCGGGTAGCAGTACCTACGAGCAGTACTTC.

V and J are TRBV30 and TRBJ2-3; TRBD1 matches at 9 bases. Germline V gene sequence: CDR1 GTSNPN, CDR2 SVGIG (reference sequence). CDR3 length equals 16 residues. J lost 2 bases, V lost 4 bases, and 10 bases had no gene match. The CDR3 is CAWNPGQGHPTDTQYF. CDR3 nucleotides: TGTGCCTGGAACCCGGGACAGGGACACCCCACAGATACGCAGTATTTT.